The 19 T cell receptor beta chains presented below share a single source sample, sequenced in a study of blood T cells in healthy people across ages. Using a J-beta primer mix together with a sample-barcoded 5' primer, a second PCR was run for 7 to 11 cycles. TCRdb re-analysed the 5' RACE reads in MiXCR, keeping a single row per CDR3 protein. The sample records around 1.5 million distinct CDR3 sequences, approximately 63% being singletons. The sequenced material came from blood. These receptors were taken from a man aged 18 to 29 in good health.

The chain employs TRBV9 and TRBJ2-5; no clear D gene. CDR1 is SGDLS and CDR2 is YYNGEE in the germline V gene. This CDR3 spans 17 amino acids. V dropped 0 bases and J dropped 2 bases, with 17 bases sitting between them. As DNA, the CDR3 is TGTGCCAGCAGCGTAGCTTTGAAAGGGCAGAAACAAGAGACCCAGTACTTC. Protein: CASSVALKGQKQETQYF.

This clonotype has a handful of counts. The chain carries TRBV5-6 and TRBJ2-7, with D perhaps TRBD2 (5 bases). The end of the DNA fits TRBJ2-5 better, so the J call may be wrong. The CDR3 extends over 14 amino acids. CDR1 and CDR2 (germline): SGHDT, YYEEEE. This CDR3 reads CASSFTSGIETQYF. CDR3 nucleotide sequence: TGTGCCAGCAGCTTTACCAGCGGAATTGAGACCCAGTACTTC.

The rearrangement uses TRBV20-1 and TRBJ2-5; no clear D gene. The germline V gene has CDR1 DFQATT and CDR2 SNEGSKA (reference sequence). Between the trimmed V and J ends, which lost 2 bases and 5 bases, there was a span of 15 bases. This CDR3 has 14 amino acids. The CDR3 bases are TGCAGTGCTAGACGACGGCCTCCTACCGAGACCCAGTACTTC. The encoded protein is CSARRRPPTETQYF.

The chain combines TRBV7-2 with TRBJ2-5; TRBD1 matches 10 bases. V trimming: 5 bases; J trimming: 4 bases; junction bases outside the gene matches: 10. This CDR3 is built from 16 residues. Germline CDR1 reads SGHTA; CDR2 reads FQGNSA. The CDR3 reads CASSPRDRGRGETQYF. CDR3 nucleotide sequence: TGTGCCAGCAGCCCCCGGGACAGGGGTCGTGGAGAGACCCAGTACTTC.

The V call is TRBV6-2 or TRBV6-3, the J call TRBJ1-2; maybe TRBD1 (5 bases). The V end was cut by 0 bases, the J end by 0 bases, with 17 bases between. Germline V gives CDR1 MNHEY, CDR2 SVGEGT. This CDR3 spans 18 amino acids. CDR3 residues: CASSYSTGTFKSNYGYTF. As DNA, the CDR3 is TGTGCCAGCAGTTACTCTACAGGAACCTTTAAGTCTAACTATGGCTACACCTTC.

This chain uses TRBV7-6 with TRBJ2-7; D call uncertain. Trimming left V 2 bases short and J 4 bases short, with 24 bases between. The CDR3 covers 18 residues. Per germline, CDR1 SGHVS and CDR2 FNYEAQ. The chain's CDR3 is CASSLLHESEESLYEQYF. As DNA, the CDR3 is TGTGCCAGCAGCTTATTACATGAGTCGGAAGAAAGCCTTTACGAGCAGTACTTC.

V gene TRBV5-1 combines with J gene TRBJ2-4; unclear D gene. Near its end, the DNA agrees better with TRBJ2-5, so the J call may be wrong. The germline V gene has CDR1 SGHRS and CDR2 YFSETQ. The CDR3 totals 14 residues. In nucleotides, the CDR3 is TGCGCCAGCAGCTTGGAGACACTCTGGGAGACCCAGTACTTC. Translated: CASSLETLWETQYF.

V gene TRBV6-1 combines with J gene TRBJ2-5, with TRBD2 as a possible D gene (5 bases). Per the germline V gene, CDR1 is MNHNS and CDR2 is SASEGT. The CDR3 is made up of 14 amino acids. V lost 4 bases to trimming and J lost 5 bases, with 14 bases between them. The CDR3, as DNA: TGTGCCAGCAGTGGAACTAGGGCTTCGGAGACCCAGTACTTC. It is translated as CASSGTRASETQYF.

The rearrangement uses TRBV29-1 and TRBJ2-7; no definite D call. The CDR3 is 13 residues long. Trimming removed 7 bases from V and 3 bases from J, with 16 bases in between. Looked up from germline, CDR1 is SQVTM and CDR2 is ANQGSEA. The CDR3: CSAQTMEFYEQYF. The CDR3 DNA reads TGCAGCGCACAAACCATGGAATTCTACGAGCAGTACTTC.

This clonotype appeared a few times. CDR3 amino acids: CASSHPSAVNTEAFF. CDR3 in DNA: TGCGCCAGCAGCCATCCCTCCGCGGTAAACACTGAAGCTTTCTTT. J is TRBJ1-1 and V is TRBV4-1, with D unresolved. Trimming pared 3 bases from V and 2 bases from J, leaving 13 bases between. CDR1 MGHRA and CDR2 YSYEKL come from the germline V gene. The CDR3 extends over 15 amino acids.

This chain joins TRBV29-1 and TRBJ2-1, with no clear D. Per germline, CDR1 SQVTM and CDR2 ANQGSEA. Trimming took off 4 bases at V and 6 bases at J, with 16 bases between the two ends. This CDR3 has 14 residues. Here the CDR3 DNA reads TGCAGCGTTGTCCGCCATGGGCACCTCAATGAGCAGTTCTTC. Amino acids: CSVVRHGHLNEQFF.

The genes are TRBV11-2 and TRBJ1-2, with D possibly matching TRBD1 (5 bases). Looked up from germline, CDR1 is SGHAT and CDR2 is FQNNGV. Deletions cut 5 bases from V and 0 bases from J, with 22 bases between. The CDR3 loop spans 18 amino acids. CDR3 DNA sequence: TGTGCCAGCAGCGTAAGCGATCGGGCAGGGCGATCTAACTATGGCTACACCTTC. Protein: CASSVSDRAGRSNYGYTF.

For the CDR3, the DNA is TGCAGTGCTAGAGATGGCAGAACAAACTATGGCTACACCTTC. This codes for CSARDGRTNYGYTF. The gene calls are TRBV20-1 and TRBJ1-2, with D unresolved. Germline V gene lookup returns CDR1 DFQATT and CDR2 SNEGSKA (reference sequence). V lost 0 bases to trimming and J lost 2 bases, with 10 bases between them. CDR3 size: 14 residues.

The genes are TRBV4-1 and TRBJ1-2, with TRBD1 identical over 7 bases. The germline gives CDR1 MGHRA, CDR2 YSYEKL. CDR3 size: 14 residues. J gave up 8 bases and V 5 bases, and 11 bases lay outside the gene matches. The CDR3 here is CASSSRTGWAGYTF. The CDR3, as DNA: TGCGCCAGCAGCTCCCGGACAGGATGGGCAGGCTACACCTTC.

The chain has TRBV20-1 and TRBJ2-7; the match to TRBD1 covers 9 bases. This CDR3 has 14 amino acids. The V gene's germline CDR1 is DFQATT and CDR2 SNEGSKA (reference sequence). The V and J ends lost 3 bases and 3 bases, in that order; junction bases with no gene match: 6. Written as DNA, the CDR3 is TGCAGTGCTAGGGGACAGGGAGGAATCTACGAGCAGTACTTC. Its protein product is CSARGQGGIYEQYF.

In the case of this clonotype: It may be a read error: a sequence one base away is much more abundant. V and J are TRBV29-1 and TRBJ1-1; weak D call: TRBD1 (6 bases). The CDR3 is 13 amino acids. Germline V gene lookup returns CDR1 SQVTM and CDR2 ANQGSEA. Trimming took off 7 bases at V and 11 bases at J, with 23 bases between the two ends. The CDR3 spells CSASGGGRDPAFF. CDR3 coding DNA: TGCAGCGCCTCGGGGGGGGGCAGGGATCCGGCTTTCTTT.

The chain carries TRBV7-2 and TRBJ2-7; D may be TRBD2 (6 bases). The CDR3 consists of 17 residues. Germline V lookup: CDR1 SGHTA, CDR2 FQGNSA. V gave up 1 base and J gave up 0 bases, with 16 bases separating them. The CDR3 region has the DNA TGTGCCAGCAGCTTAGGCACGGGGCACGGGAGCTCCTACGAGCAGTACTTC. Translating it yields CASSLGTGHGSSYEQYF.

In its sample, this clonotype was seen a few times. V gene TRBV10-3 combines with J gene TRBJ1-5, with D maybe TRBD1 (5 bases). Per germline, CDR1 ENHRY and CDR2 SYGVKD. The CDR3 length is 13 residues. Trimming stripped 2 bases from V and 7 bases from J, with 9 bases between. For the CDR3, the DNA is TGTGCCATCAGTGAGCCGGGGGAACAGCCCCAGCATTTT. Residues: CAISEPGEQPQHF.

This clonotype showed up just a few times. The chain carries TRBV20-1 and TRBJ2-7, with D unclear. Germline V gene lookup returns CDR1 DFQATT and CDR2 SNEGSKA (reference sequence). With 3 bases removed from V and 5 bases from J, the gap between germline ends came to 17 bases. CDR3 length: 14 residues. CDR3 in DNA: TGCAGTGCTAGCTCGGGCAGACTTGGGGACGAGCAGTACTTC. As protein: CSASSGRLGDEQYF.